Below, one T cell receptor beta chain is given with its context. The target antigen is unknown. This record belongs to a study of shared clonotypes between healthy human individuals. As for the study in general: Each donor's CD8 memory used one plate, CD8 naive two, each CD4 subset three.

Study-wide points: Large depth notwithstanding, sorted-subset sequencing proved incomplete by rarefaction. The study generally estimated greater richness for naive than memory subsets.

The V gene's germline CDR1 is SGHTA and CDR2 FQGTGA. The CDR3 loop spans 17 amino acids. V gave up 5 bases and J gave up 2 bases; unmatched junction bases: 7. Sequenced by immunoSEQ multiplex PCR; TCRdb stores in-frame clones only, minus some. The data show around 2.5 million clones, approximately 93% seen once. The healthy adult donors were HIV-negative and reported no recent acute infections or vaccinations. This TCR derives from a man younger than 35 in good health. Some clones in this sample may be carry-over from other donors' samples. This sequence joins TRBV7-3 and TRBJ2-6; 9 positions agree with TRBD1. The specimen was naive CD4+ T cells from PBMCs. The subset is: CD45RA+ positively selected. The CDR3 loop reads CASSTRWDRAGANVLTF. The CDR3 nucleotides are TGTGCCAGCAGCACTCGGTGGGACAGGGCTGGGGCCAACGTCCTGACTTTC.